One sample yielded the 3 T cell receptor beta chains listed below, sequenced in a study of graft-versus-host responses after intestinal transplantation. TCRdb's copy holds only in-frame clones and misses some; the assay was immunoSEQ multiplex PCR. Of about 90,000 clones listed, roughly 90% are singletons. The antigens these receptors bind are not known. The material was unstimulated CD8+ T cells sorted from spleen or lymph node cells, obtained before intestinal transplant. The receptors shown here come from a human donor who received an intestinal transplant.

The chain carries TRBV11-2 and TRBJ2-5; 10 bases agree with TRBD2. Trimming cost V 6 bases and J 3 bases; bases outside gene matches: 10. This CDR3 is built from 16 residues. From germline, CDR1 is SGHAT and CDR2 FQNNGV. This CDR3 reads CASRQHSGGSKETQYF. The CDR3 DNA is TGTGCCAGCAGGCAGCATAGCGGGGGGTCCAAAGAGACCCAGTACTTC.

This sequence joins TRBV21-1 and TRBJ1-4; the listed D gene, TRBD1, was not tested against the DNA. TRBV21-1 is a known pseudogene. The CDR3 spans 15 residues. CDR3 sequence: CASSKGRTGNEKLFF. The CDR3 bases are TGTGCCAGCAGCAAAGGAAGGACAGGTAATGAAAAACTGTTTTTT.

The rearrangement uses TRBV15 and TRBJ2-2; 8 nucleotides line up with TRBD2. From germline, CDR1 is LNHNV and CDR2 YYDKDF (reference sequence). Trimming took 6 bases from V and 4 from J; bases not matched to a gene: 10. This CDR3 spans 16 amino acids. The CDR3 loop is CATRGAGEGGTGELFF. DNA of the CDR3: TGTGCCACCAGGGGAGCGGGAGAAGGGGGCACCGGGGAGCTGTTTTTT.